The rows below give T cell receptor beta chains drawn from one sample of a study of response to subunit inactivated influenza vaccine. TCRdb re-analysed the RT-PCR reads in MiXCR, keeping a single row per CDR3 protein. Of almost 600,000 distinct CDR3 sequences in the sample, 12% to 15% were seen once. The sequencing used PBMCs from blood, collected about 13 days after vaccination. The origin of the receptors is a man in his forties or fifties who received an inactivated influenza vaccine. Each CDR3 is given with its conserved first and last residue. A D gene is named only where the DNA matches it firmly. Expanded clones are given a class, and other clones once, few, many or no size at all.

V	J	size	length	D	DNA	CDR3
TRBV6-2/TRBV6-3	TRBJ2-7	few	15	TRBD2	TGTGCCAGCAGTAATCGACTAGCGGGAGCCTACGAGCAGTACTTC	CASSNRLAGAYEQYF
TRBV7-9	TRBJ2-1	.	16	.	TGTGCCAGCAGCTTAATCGTAGCAAGCTCCTACAATGAGCAGTTCTTC	CASSLIVASSYNEQFF
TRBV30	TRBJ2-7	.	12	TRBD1	TGTGCCTGGGACAGGGTCGGTGCCGAGCAGTACTTC	CAWDRVGAEQYF
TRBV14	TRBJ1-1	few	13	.	TGTGCCAGCAGCCAGATGAGTAGCACTGAAGCTTTCTTT	CASSQMSSTEAFF
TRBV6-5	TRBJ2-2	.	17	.	TGTGCCAGCAGTTACTCGTCGGGGGTTAGGAACACCGGGGAGCTGTTTTTT	CASSYSSGVRNTGELFF
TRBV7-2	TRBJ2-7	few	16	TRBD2	TGTGCCAGCAGCTTAGGACTAGCGGGAGGGGTCTACGAGCAGTACTTC	CASSLGLAGGVYEQYF
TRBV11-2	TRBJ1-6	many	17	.	TGTGCCAGCAGCCGTGATTTGCCGGGACGGTATAATTCACCCCTCCACTTT	CASSRDLPGRYNSPLHF
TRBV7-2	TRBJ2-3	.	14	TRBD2	TGTGCCAGCAGCTTAGCGACGGCGGGGGGTACGCAGTATTTT	CASSLATAGGTQYF
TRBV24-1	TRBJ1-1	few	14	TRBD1	TGTGCCACCAGTGACTCCACCCGGGACAGGGTTGCTTTCTTT	CATSDSTRDRVAFF
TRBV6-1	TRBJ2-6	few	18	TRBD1	TGTGCCAGCACCCTTTTTGGGACAGGGATTCGAGGGGCCAACGTCCTGACTTTC	CASTLFGTGIRGANVLTF